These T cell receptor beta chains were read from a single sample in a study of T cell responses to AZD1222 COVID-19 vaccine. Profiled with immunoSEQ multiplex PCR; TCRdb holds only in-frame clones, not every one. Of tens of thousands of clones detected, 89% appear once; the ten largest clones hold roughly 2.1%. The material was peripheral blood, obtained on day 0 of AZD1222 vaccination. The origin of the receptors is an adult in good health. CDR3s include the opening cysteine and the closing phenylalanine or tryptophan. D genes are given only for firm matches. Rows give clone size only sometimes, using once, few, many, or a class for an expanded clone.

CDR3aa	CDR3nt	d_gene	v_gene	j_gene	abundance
CASRRTSGSDATFEQFF	TGTGCCAGCCGTAGGACTAGCGGGTCCGATGCCACTTTTGAGCAGTTCTTC	TRBD2	TRBV18	TRBJ2-1	once
CASSLGGLGWETQYF	TGCGCCAGCAGCTTGGGGGGTCTAGGCTGGGAGACCCAGTACTTC	NA	TRBV5-1	TRBJ2-5	few
CATSVRRDSATDTQYF	TGTGCCACCAGCGTTCGCCGGGACAGCGCCACAGATACGCAGTATTTT	TRBD1	TRBV15	TRBJ2-3	NA
CASRLYGLNTEAFF	TGTGCCAGTAGGCTCTATGGGCTGAACACTGAAGCTTTCTTT	NA	TRBV19	TRBJ1-1	NA
CASSQQGYNQPQHF	TGTGCCAGCAGTCAACAGGGTTACAATCAGCCCCAGCATTTT	NA	TRBV6-5	TRBJ1-5	NA
CASSVAGRCFGNQPQHF	TGTGCCAGCAGCGTAGCAGGGCGGTGTTTTGGGAATCAGCCCCAGCATTTT	NA	TRBV14	TRBJ1-5	once
CSASFRGSSYEQYF	TGCAGTGCTAGTTTTCGGGGAAGCTCCTACGAGCAGTACTTC	NA	TRBV20-1	TRBJ2-7	NA
CASSLRVAGGYNEQFF	TGCGCCAGCAGCTTGCGGGTAGCGGGAGGGTACAATGAGCAGTTCTTC	TRBD2	TRBV5-1	TRBJ2-1	NA
CASSAREGRYEQYF	TGTGCCAGCAGTGCCCGGGAGGGCCGATACGAGCAGTACTTC	TRBD2	TRBV27	TRBJ2-7	NA
CASSLRGLPYEPLHF	TGTGCCAGCAGCTTGCGGGGCCTACCCTATGAACCCCTCCACTTT	NA	TRBV5-6	TRBJ1-6	NA
CATSTSHGLTTDTQYF	TGTGCCACCAGCACGAGCCACGGATTGACCACAGATACGCAGTATTTT	NA	TRBV15	TRBJ2-3	NA
CASSLGGVEKLFF	TGCGCCAGCAGCTTGGGAGGGGTTGAAAAACTGTTTTTT	NA	TRBV5-1	TRBJ1-4	NA
CAWSAWGGGRPPSTDTQYF	TGTGCCTGGAGTGCTTGGGGAGGCGGGAGGCCCCCTAGCACAGATACGCAGTATTTT	TRBD2	TRBV30	TRBJ2-3	NA
CASSTGQGPDTQYF	TGTGCCAGCAGCACGGGACAGGGGCCAGATACGCAGTATTTT	TRBD1	TRBV5-4	TRBJ2-3	once
CASREPRAGAEAFF	TGTGCCAGCAGGGAGCCGAGGGCTGGCGCTGAAGCTTTCTTT	NA	TRBV2	TRBJ1-1	NA
CASSQTYPADSGNTIYF	TGTGCCAGCAGCCAAACCTACCCCGCCGACTCTGGAAACACCATATATTTT	NA	TRBV28	TRBJ1-3	few
CASSPGENTEAFF	TGTGCCAGCTCACCAGGGGAGAACACTGAAGCTTTCTTT	NA	TRBV18	TRBJ1-1	NA
CASSVSAGGSNEQFF	TGTGCCAGCAGTGTATCAGCGGGAGGGAGTAATGAGCAGTTCTTC	TRBD2	TRBV2	TRBJ2-1	NA
CASRGQDYGYTF	TGCGCCAGCAGGGGTCAGGACTATGGCTACACCTTC	NA	TRBV5-1	TRBJ1-2	NA
CASSIGRGETQYF	TGTGCCAGCAGTATCGGACGGGGGGAGACCCAGTACTTC	NA	TRBV12-3/TRBV12-4	TRBJ2-5	NA
CASSPPLGSYNEQFF	TGCGCCAGCAGCCCGCCCCTGGGCTCCTACAATGAGCAGTTCTTC	NA	TRBV5-1	TRBJ2-1	NA
CASSLSTGAGEKLFF	TGTGCCAGCAGTTTATCGACAGGGGCAGGTGAAAAACTGTTTTTT	TRBD1	TRBV28	TRBJ1-4	NA
CATSRDRGPHEQFF	TGTGCCACCAGCAGAGATCGTGGGCCTCATGAGCAGTTCTTC	NA	TRBV15	TRBJ2-1	NA
CASSLSPGGPNEQYF	TGTGCCAGCAGCTTAAGTCCGGGAGGGCCCAACGAGCAGTACTTC	TRBD2	TRBV7-3	TRBJ2-7	NA
CASSLGPGQGWNNEQFF	TGTGCCAGCAGCCTAGGACCGGGACAGGGGTGGAACAATGAGCAGTTCTTC	TRBD1	TRBV3-1/TRBV3-2	TRBJ2-1	NA
CAFQGYSYEQYF	TGTGCCTTCCAGGGGTATTCCTACGAGCAGTACTTC	NA	TRBV30	TRBJ2-7	NA
CASSLTRGYTF	TGTGCCAGCAGCCTCACCCGTGGCTACACCTTC	NA	TRBV7-2	TRBJ1-2	NA
CASSKTSGVNTGELFF	TGTGCCAGTAGTAAGACTAGCGGGGTTAACACCGGGGAGCTGTTTTTT	TRBD2	TRBV19	TRBJ2-2	NA
CASNYQPQHF	TGTGCCAGTAACTATCAGCCCCAGCATTTT	NA	TRBV19	TRBJ1-5	NA
CAWSSTYEQYF	TGTGCCTGGAGCTCAACTTACGAGCAGTACTTC	NA	TRBV30	TRBJ2-7	NA
CASSADVVRSYEQYF	TGTGCCAGCAGCGCAGACGTGGTACGCTCCTACGAGCAGTACTTC	NA	TRBV9	TRBJ2-7	NA
CSASPLVFDRGTEAFF	TGCAGTGCTAGTCCTCTAGTCTTCGACAGGGGAACTGAAGCTTTCTTT	TRBD1	TRBV20-1	TRBJ1-1	NA